One and the same sample provided the 25 T cell receptor beta chains below, sequenced in a study of TIL therapy for anti-PD-1-resistant metastatic lung cancer (dated by TCRdb to the early 2020s). Read against the paper, the sample's time point label means: pre-treatment sample, taken before nivolumab and TIL therapy. Baseline tumor samples were excised metastases, mostly pleural nodules or supraclavicular lymph nodes, from the same resection used to grow TIL. Using bias-controlled multiplex PCR with the immunoSEQ v3 hsTCRB kit, the TCR beta CDR3 regions were amplified from genomic DNA. The source is immuneACCESS, and TCRdb retained only in-frame sequences with V and J called. Part of the clones is not carried over; for the studies checked, unresolved V genes explain less than half of this, and the remainder is unexplained. The sample records 50,000 or so clones, about two thirds of which are singletons. Around 5.4% of the sample goes to the ten largest clones.

Sample: tumor tissue, taken at baseline. The receptor source for this set is a person between 25 and 80 years old with non-small cell lung cancer.

The chain carries TRBV7-2 and TRBJ2-5; possibly TRBD1 or TRBD2 for D (6 bases each). CDR3 length equals 15 residues. The germline V gene has CDR1 SGHTA and CDR2 FQGNSA. V lost 4 bases and J lost 5, with 17 bases in between. CDR3 nucleotide sequence: TGTGCCAGCAGCTCCTCCCGGACAGCGGGCGAGACCCAGTACTTC. Its translation is CASSSSRTAGETQYF.

This clone is classed as medium-sized. The J gene is TRBJ2-3, the V gene TRBV7-9, with D possibly matching TRBD2 (6 bases). V was shortened by 1 base and J by 6 bases, with 11 bases between the two germline ends. Germline V gives CDR1 SEHNR, CDR2 FQNEAQ (reference sequence). CDR3 length: 14 amino acids. The CDR3 nucleotides read TGTGCCAGCAGCTTAGGAGGGAGCGGGGATACGCAGTATTTT. Encoded protein: CASSLGGSGDTQYF. Full variable domain (missing parts from reference TRBV7-9 and TRBJ2-3): DTGVSQNPRHKITKRGQNVTFRCDPISEHNRLYWYRQTLGQGPEFLTYFQNEAQLEKSRLLSDRFSAERPKGSFSTLEIQRTEQGDSAMYLCASSLGGSGDTQYFGPGTRLTVL.

The chain recombines TRBV7-2 with TRBJ1-5; TRBD1 is a possible D gene (5 bases). Trimming stripped 4 bases from V and 3 bases from J, with 10 bases between. The CDR3 runs to 14 residues. Looked up from germline, CDR1 is SGHTA and CDR2 is FQGNSA. DNA for the CDR3: TGTGCCAGCAGCTCGGGACGGTCCAATCAGCCCCAGCATTTT. Amino acid sequence: CASSSGRSNQPQHF.

This clone came up a few times. The chain uses TRBV2 and TRBJ2-7; TRBD1 aligns across 9 bases. The germline V gene encodes CDR1 SNHLY and CDR2 FYNNEI. The CDR3 is made up of 12 amino acids. The V and J ends lost 8 bases and 5 bases, in that order; junction bases with no gene match: 4. DNA of the CDR3: TGTGCCAGCTGGACAGGGGTCCACGAGCAGTACTTC. Residues: CASWTGVHEQYF.

This clone was seen only once. V and J are TRBV28 and TRBJ2-6; D ambiguous. Trimming cost V 6 bases and J 0 bases, with 12 bases left between them. This CDR3 contains 16 residues. Germline V gene lookup returns CDR1 MDHEN and CDR2 SYDVKM. The CDR3: CASRLVGYSGANVLTF. For the CDR3, the DNA is TGTGCCAGCAGATTGGTCGGATACTCTGGGGCCAACGTCCTGACTTTC.

The V call is TRBV21-1, the J call TRBJ2-5; the table's TRBD1 call for D was not verified on the DNA. TRBV21-1 is a listed pseudogene. CDR3 size: 17 residues. In nucleotides, the CDR3 is TGTGCCAGCAGCAAAGCGCCCGACGACAGGGGGCAAGAGACCCAGTACTTC. This encodes CASSKAPDDRGQETQYF.

This clone was detected a few times. V gene TRBV28 combines with J gene TRBJ1-1, with D unresolved. Germline lookup yields CDR1 MDHEN and CDR2 SYDVKM. This CDR3 is 12 amino acids long. Trimming cost V 7 bases and J 9 bases, with 15 bases left between them. The CDR3, as DNA: TGTGCCAGCATCTCCAAAACAGAGCAAGCTTTCTTT. This codes for CASISKTEQAFF.

The gene calls are TRBV5-6 and TRBJ2-3; weak D call: TRBD2 (5 bases). Germline CDR1 reads SGHDT; CDR2 reads YYEEEE. V lost 4 bases to trimming and J lost 3 bases, with 18 bases between them. The CDR3 runs 16 residues. The CDR3 region has the DNA TGTGCCAGCAGCCTAGCTAGCTTTTCAAGAACAGATACGCAGTATTTT. Amino acid sequence: CASSLASFSRTDTQYF.

The chain's CDR3 is CASNLSRDRNQPQHF. The CDR3 nucleotides are TGTGCCAGCAATCTAAGCCGGGACCGCAATCAGCCCCAGCATTTT. The chain combines TRBV6-1 with TRBJ1-5, with D possibly being TRBD1 (5 bases). Trimming took 7 bases from V and 2 from J, leaving 15 bases between them. Germline V gives CDR1 MNHNS, CDR2 SASEGT. This CDR3 region has 15 residues.

DNA for the CDR3: TGTGCCAGTAGTATAAACCGGGACAGCCTCAATCAGCCCCAGCATTTT. It encodes CASSINRDSLNQPQHF. V gene TRBV19 combines with J gene TRBJ1-5; 7 nucleotides line up with TRBD1. This CDR3 spans 16 amino acids. Trimming at V came to 2 bases and at J to 3 bases, leaving 7 bases not matched to a gene. The germline gives CDR1 LNHDA, CDR2 SQIVND (reference sequence).

The J gene is TRBJ2-3, the V gene TRBV19; D might be TRBD1 or TRBD2, each matching 6 bases. V lost 6 bases to trimming and J lost 0 bases, with 13 bases between them. CDR3 length: 15 amino acids. Germline CDR1 LNHDA, CDR2 SQIVND (reference sequence). In DNA, the CDR3 is TGTGCCAGTAGGTCGGGGGCCGGGAGCACAGATACGCAGTATTTT. Translating it yields CASRSGAGSTDTQYF.

The V gene is TRBV5-1, the J gene TRBJ2-5; D may match TRBD1 or TRBD2 (5 bases each). Trimming took off 4 bases at V and 5 bases at J, with 15 bases between the two ends. Germline CDR1 SGHRS, CDR2 YFSETQ. CDR3 length equals 14 residues. CDR3 residues: CASSPGAPWETQYF. The CDR3 nucleotides are TGCGCCAGCAGCCCCGGGGCCCCATGGGAGACCCAGTACTTC.

This chain joins TRBV9 and TRBJ2-6; D unclear. CDR1 is SGDLS, CDR2 YYNGEE, per germline. This CDR3 is built from 18 residues. With 1 base removed from V and 0 bases from J, the gap between germline ends came to 14 bases. Here the CDR3 reads CASSVLNFMFSGANVLTF. CDR3 sequence (DNA): TGTGCCAGCAGCGTACTTAATTTTATGTTCTCTGGGGCCAACGTCCTGACTTTC.

The chain uses TRBV6-5 and TRBJ2-1, with 11 bases aligning to TRBD2. J gave up 5 bases and V 5 bases, and 5 bases lay outside the gene matches. The CDR3 has 15 residues. The V gene's germline CDR1 is MNHEY and CDR2 SVGAGI. The CDR3 region is CASSTGLAGHNEQFF. CDR3 nucleotides: TGTGCCAGCAGTACCGGACTAGCGGGCCACAATGAGCAGTTCTTC.

This sequence joins TRBV5-1 and TRBJ2-1; 11 bases line up with TRBD2. After removal of 5 bases from V and 11 bases from J, the junction contained 3 bases not matched to a gene. CDR3 size: 12 residues. The V gene's germline CDR1 is SGHRS and CDR2 YFSETQ. The CDR3: CASRTSGSQQFF. CDR3 in DNA: TGCGCCAGCAGAACTAGCGGGAGCCAGCAGTTCTTC.

The sample holds one count of this clone. This chain uses TRBV5-1 with TRBJ1-2; 11 bases map to TRBD1. The J segment lost 3 bases and the V segment lost 4 bases, leaving 14 bases of the junction unmatched. The CDR3 covers 18 residues. Germline loops: CDR1 SGHRS, CDR2 YFSETQ. The CDR3 sequence: CASSPGDRGKWSDYGYTF. CDR3 coding DNA: TGCGCCAGCAGCCCGGGGGACAGGGGGAAGTGGTCTGACTATGGCTACACCTTC.

V and J are TRBV11-3 and TRBJ2-3; D is perhaps TRBD1 or TRBD2 (5 bases each). Germline assignment: CDR1 SGHNT and CDR2 YENEEA. Deletions cut 2 bases from V and 4 bases from J, with 13 bases between. This CDR3 comprises 15 residues. The CDR3 reads CASSLHQGRPDTQYF. In nucleotides, the CDR3 is TGTGCCAGCAGCTTACATCAGGGACGACCAGATACGCAGTATTTT.

The rearrangement links TRBV6-6 to TRBJ2-1, with D unclear. V was trimmed by 6 bases and J by 0 bases, leaving 6 bases between them. This CDR3 is 13 amino acids long. The germline V gene has CDR1 MNHNY and CDR2 SVGAGI (reference sequence). CDR3 protein: CASSPGSYNEQFF. CDR3 in DNA: TGTGCCAGCAGCCCGGGCTCCTACAATGAGCAGTTCTTC.

CDR3 nucleotides: TGTGCCAGCAGCCCCCCTGCACCCCGGAAACACTATGGCTACACCTTC. Translating gives CASSPPAPRKHYGYTF. This chain joins TRBV9 and TRBJ1-2; unclear D gene. The CDR3 is 16 residues long. Germline loops: CDR1 SGDLS, CDR2 YYNGEE. V shed 4 bases and J shed 3 bases, with 19 bases lying between them.

The chain joins TRBV9 to TRBJ1-6, with TRBD1 matching 11 bases. Germline CDR1 reads SGDLS; CDR2 reads YYNGEE. Germline trimming cut 2 bases from V and 9 bases from J; bases unmatched to any gene: 4. The length of the CDR3 is 15 residues. The CDR3 loop reads CASSVEGQGVSPLHF. The CDR3 DNA follows: TGTGCCAGCAGCGTCGAGGGACAGGGGGTTTCACCCCTCCACTTT.

In this sample, this clone turned up many times. V and J are TRBV7-8 and TRBJ2-4; D might be TRBD1 (6 bases). Germline CDR1 reads SGHVS; CDR2 reads FQNEAQ. Trimming removed 1 base at V and 11 bases at J, with 15 bases between. This CDR3 contains 14 residues. The CDR3 here is CASSLDTGTQVQYF. The CDR3 nucleotides read TGTGCCAGCAGCTTAGACACAGGGACCCAGGTTCAGTACTTC. Combining the CDR3 with reference TRBV7-8 and TRBJ2-4 gives the whole variable domain GAGVSQSPRYKVAKRGQDVALRCDPISGHVSLFWYQQALGQGPEFLTYFQNEAQLDKSGLPSDRFFAERPEGSVSTLKIQRTQQEDSAVYLCASSLDTGTQVQYFGAGTRLSVL.

This clone was observed a single time. The V and J genes are TRBV2 and TRBJ1-2; 9 bases map to TRBD1. Trimming cost V 4 bases and J 7 bases; bases outside gene matches: 7. The CDR3 runs to 14 residues. Germline V lookup: CDR1 SNHLY, CDR2 FYNNEI. DNA of the CDR3: TGTGCCAGCAGTGGGGAGACAGGGGGTTTTGGCTACACCTTC. Amino acids: CASSGETGGFGYTF.

The chain recombines TRBV27 with TRBJ2-7; TRBD2 matches 8 bases. J lost 4 bases, V lost 7 bases, and 9 bases had no gene match. The CDR3 runs to 14 residues. Germline V lookup: CDR1 MNHEY, CDR2 SMNVEV (reference sequence). Here the CDR3 DNA reads TGTGCCAGCAAAAACCGGGAGGGACCTTACGAGCAGTACTTC. Its translation: CASKNREGPYEQYF.

CDR3 amino acids: CASSDSGTGGEKLFF. DNA for the CDR3: TGTGCCAGCAGTGATTCGGGGACAGGGGGTGAAAAACTGTTTTTT. This chain joins TRBV25-1 and TRBJ1-4; 11 bases fit TRBD1. The CDR3 is 15 amino acids. With V trimmed by 3 bases and J by 7 bases, 4 bases remained unmatched. In germline, CDR1 is MGHDK, CDR2 SYGVNS.

Here the CDR3 DNA reads TGTGCCAGCAGTCCGGGACAGGGTCCTTACGAGCAGTACTTC. Its translation: CASSPGQGPYEQYF. The chain combines TRBV27 with TRBJ2-7; 9 nucleotides line up with TRBD1. This CDR3 is built from 14 residues. J gave up 4 bases and V 5 bases, and 6 bases lay outside the gene matches. Germline V gene lookup returns CDR1 MNHEY and CDR2 SMNVEV (reference sequence).